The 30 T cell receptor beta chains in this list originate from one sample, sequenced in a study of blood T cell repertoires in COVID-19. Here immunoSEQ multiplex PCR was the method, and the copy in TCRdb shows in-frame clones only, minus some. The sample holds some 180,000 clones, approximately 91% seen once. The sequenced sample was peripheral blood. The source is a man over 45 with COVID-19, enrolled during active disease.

The CDR3 loop is CASSGPGSYNSPLHF. The CDR3 DNA follows: TGTGCCAGCAGCGGCCCGGGCTCCTATAATTCACCCCTCCACTTT. The chain recombines TRBV5-6 with TRBJ1-6; D unresolved. This CDR3 has 15 amino acids. In germline, CDR1 is SGHDT, CDR2 YYEEEE. The ends were cut back, 4 bases at V and 0 bases at J, with 8 bases in the middle.

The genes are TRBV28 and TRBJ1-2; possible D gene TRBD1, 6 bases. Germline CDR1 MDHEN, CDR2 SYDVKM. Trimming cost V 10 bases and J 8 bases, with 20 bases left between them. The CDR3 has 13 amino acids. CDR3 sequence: CAITGRPLLGYTF. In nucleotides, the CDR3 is TGTGCCATTACAGGGCGCCCGCTACTCGGCTACACCTTC.

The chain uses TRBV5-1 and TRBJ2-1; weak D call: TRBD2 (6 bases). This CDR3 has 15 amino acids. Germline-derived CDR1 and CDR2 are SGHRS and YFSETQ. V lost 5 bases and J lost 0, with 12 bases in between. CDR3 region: CASRNSGASYNEQFF. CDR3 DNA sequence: TGCGCCAGCAGAAATAGCGGAGCCTCCTACAATGAGCAGTTCTTC.

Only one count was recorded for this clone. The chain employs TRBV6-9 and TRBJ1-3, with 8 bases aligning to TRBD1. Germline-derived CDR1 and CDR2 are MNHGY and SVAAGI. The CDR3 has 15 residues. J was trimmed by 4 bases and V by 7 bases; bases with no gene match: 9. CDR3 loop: CASIDDRGYGNTIYF. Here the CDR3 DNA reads TGTGCCAGCATCGATGACAGGGGCTACGGAAACACCATATATTTT.

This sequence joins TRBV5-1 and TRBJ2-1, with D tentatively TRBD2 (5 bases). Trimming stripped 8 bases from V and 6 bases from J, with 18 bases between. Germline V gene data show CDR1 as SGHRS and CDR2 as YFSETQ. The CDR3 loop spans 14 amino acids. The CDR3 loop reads CASTPSRVPNEQFF. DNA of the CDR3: TGCGCCAGTACTCCTAGCCGCGTCCCCAATGAGCAGTTCTTC.

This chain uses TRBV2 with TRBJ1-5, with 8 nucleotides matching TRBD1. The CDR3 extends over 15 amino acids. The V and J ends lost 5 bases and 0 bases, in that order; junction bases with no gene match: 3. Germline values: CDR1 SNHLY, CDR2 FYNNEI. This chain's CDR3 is CASSSQGASNQPQHF. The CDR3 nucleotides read TGTGCCAGCAGTTCCCAGGGGGCTAGCAATCAGCCCCAGCATTTT.

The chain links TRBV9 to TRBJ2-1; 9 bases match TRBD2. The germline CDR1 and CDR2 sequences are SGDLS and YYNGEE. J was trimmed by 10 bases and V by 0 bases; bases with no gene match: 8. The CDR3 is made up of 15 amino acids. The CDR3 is CASSVGGGGANEQFF. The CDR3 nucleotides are TGTGCCAGCAGCGTAGGCGGCGGGGGGGCGAACGAGCAGTTCTTC.

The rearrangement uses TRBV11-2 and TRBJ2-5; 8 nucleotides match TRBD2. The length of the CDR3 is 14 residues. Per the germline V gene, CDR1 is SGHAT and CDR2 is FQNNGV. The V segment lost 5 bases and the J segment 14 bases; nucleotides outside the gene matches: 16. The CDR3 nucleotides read TGTGCCAGCAGCCAAGGACCGCTAGCGGGCTCCGGTTACTTC. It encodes CASSQGPLAGSGYF.

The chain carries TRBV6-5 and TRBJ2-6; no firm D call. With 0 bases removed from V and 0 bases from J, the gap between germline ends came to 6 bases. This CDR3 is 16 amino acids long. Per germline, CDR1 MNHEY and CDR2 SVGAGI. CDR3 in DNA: TGTGCCAGCAGTTACTCGAGATTCTCTGGGGCCAACGTCCTGACTTTC. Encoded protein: CASSYSRFSGANVLTF.

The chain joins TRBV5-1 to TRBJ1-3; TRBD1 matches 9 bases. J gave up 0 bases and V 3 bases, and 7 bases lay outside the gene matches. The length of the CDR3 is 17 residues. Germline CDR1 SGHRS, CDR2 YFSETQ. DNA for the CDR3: TGCGCCAGCAGCTCGCTACAGGGGGCTGACTCTGGAAACACCATATATTTT. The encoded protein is CASSSLQGADSGNTIYF. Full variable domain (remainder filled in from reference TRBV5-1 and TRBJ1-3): KAGVTQTPRYLIKTRGQQVTLSCSPISGHRSVSWYQQTPGQGLQFLFEYFSETQRNKGNFPGRFSGRQFSNSRSEMNVSTLELGDSALYLCASSSLQGADSGNTIYFGEGSWLTVV.

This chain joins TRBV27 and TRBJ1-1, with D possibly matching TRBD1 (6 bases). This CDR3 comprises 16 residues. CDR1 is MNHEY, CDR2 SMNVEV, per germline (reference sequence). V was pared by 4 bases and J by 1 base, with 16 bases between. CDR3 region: CASSSIRDTRNTEAFF. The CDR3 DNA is TGTGCCAGCAGTTCGATCCGGGACACTAGGAACACTGAAGCTTTCTTT.

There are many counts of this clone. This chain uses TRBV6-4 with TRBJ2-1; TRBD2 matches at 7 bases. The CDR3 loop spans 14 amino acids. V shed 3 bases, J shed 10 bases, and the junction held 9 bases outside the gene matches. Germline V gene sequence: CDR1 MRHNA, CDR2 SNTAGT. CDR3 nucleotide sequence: TGTGCCAGCAGTGAATCTGGCGGGAGAGAGGAGCAGTTCTTC. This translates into CASSESGGREEQFF.

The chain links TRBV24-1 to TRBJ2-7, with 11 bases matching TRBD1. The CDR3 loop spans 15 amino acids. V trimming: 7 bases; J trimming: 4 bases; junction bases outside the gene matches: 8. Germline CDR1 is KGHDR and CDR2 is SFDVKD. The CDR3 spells CATSPSGQGVYEQYF. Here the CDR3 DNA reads TGTGCCACCAGCCCTTCGGGACAGGGGGTGTACGAGCAGTACTTC.

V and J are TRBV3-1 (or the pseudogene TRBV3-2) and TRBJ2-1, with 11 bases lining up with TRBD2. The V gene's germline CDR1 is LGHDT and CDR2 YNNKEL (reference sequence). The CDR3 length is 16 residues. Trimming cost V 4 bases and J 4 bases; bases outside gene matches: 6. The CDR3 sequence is CASSRPGTSGYNEQFF. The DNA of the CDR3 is TGTGCCAGCAGCCGCCCCGGGACTAGCGGATACAATGAGCAGTTCTTC.

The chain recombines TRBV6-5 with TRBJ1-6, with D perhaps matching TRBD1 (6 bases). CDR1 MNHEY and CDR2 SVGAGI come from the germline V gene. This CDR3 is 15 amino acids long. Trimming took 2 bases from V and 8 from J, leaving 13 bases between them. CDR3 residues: CASSYRRPGDSPLHF. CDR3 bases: TGTGCCAGCAGTTACAGGAGACCAGGGGATTCACCCCTCCACTTT.

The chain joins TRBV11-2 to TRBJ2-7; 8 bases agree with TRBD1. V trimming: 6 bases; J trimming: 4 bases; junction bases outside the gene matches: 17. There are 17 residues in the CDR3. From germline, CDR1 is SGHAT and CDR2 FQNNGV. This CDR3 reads CASRALGGQGLGYEQYF. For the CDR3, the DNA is TGTGCCAGCAGGGCGTTAGGAGGACAGGGCCTTGGGTACGAGCAGTACTTC.

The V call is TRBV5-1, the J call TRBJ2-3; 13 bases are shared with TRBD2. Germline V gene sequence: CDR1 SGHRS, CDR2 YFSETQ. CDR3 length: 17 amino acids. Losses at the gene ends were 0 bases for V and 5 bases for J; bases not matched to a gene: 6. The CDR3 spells CASSLVGTSGAQDTQYF. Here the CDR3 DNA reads TGCGCCAGCAGCTTGGTGGGGACTAGCGGGGCCCAAGATACGCAGTATTTT.

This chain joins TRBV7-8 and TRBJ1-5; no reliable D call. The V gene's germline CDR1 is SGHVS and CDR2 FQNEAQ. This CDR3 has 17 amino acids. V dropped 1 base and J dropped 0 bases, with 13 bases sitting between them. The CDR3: CASSLGRTSNSNQPQHF. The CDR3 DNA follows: TGTGCCAGCAGCTTAGGACGGACTAGTAATAGCAATCAGCCCCAGCATTTT. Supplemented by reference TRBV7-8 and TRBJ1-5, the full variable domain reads GAGVSQSPRYKVAKRGQDVALRCDPISGHVSLFWYQQALGQGPEFLTYFQNEAQLDKSGLPSDRFFAERPEGSVSTLKIQRTQQEDSAVYLCASSLGRTSNSNQPQHFGDGTRLSIL.

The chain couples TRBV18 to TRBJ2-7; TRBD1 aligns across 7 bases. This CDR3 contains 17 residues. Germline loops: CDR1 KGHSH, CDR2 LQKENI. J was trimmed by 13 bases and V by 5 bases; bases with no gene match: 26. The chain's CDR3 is CASSTGSSRRLTGLEYF. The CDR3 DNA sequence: TGTGCCAGCTCAACCGGGTCGTCCCGCAGACTGACAGGGCTGGAATACTTC.

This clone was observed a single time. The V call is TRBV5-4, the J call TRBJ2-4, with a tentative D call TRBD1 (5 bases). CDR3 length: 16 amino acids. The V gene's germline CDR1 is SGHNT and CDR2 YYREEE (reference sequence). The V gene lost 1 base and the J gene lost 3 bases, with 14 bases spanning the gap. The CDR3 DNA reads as TGTGCCAGCAGCTTGCAGGCAGGGTTTCTCAAAAACATTCAGTACTTC. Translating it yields CASSLQAGFLKNIQYF.

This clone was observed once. Written as DNA, the CDR3 is TGTGCCAGCAGCTTAACAGGGGACACTGAAGCTTTCTTT. Translating gives CASSLTGDTEAFF. The chain has TRBV7-3 and TRBJ1-1; possibly TRBD1 for D (5 bases). CDR1 and CDR2 from the germline V gene are SGHTA and FQGTGA. CDR3 length: 13 amino acids. V was trimmed by 0 bases and J by 3 bases, leaving 5 bases between them.

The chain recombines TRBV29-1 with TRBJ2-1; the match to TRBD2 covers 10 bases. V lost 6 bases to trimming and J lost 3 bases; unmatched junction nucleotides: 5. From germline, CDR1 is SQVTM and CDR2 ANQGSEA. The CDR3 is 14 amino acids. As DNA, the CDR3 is TGCAGCGTAGGAATAGCGGGGGGCTACAATGAGCAGTTCTTC. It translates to CSVGIAGGYNEQFF.

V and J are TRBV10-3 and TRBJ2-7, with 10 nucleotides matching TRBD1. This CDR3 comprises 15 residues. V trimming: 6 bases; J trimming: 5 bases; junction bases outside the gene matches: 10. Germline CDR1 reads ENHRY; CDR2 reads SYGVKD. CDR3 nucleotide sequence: TGTGCCATCAGCTCCCGGGACAGGGGTTCCCACGAGCAGTACTTC. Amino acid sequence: CAISSRDRGSHEQYF.

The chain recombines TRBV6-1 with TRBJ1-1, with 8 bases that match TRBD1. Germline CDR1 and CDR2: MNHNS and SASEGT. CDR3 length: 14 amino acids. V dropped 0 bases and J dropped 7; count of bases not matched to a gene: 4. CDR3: CASSEAGTGLEAFF. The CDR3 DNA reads TGTGCCAGCAGTGAAGCCGGGACAGGACTTGAAGCTTTCTTT.

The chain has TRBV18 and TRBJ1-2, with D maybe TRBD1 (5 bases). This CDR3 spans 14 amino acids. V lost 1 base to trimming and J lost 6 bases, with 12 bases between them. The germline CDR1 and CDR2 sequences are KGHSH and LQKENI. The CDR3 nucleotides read TGTGCCAGCTCACCACTGGGGGGATCTCATGGCTACACCTTC. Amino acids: CASSPLGGSHGYTF. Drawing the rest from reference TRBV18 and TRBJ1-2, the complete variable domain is NAGVMQNPRHLVRRRGQEARLRCSPMKGHSHVYWYRQLPEEGLKFMVYLQKENIIDESGMPKERFSAEFPKEGPSILRIQQVVRGDSAAYFCASSPLGGSHGYTFGSGTRLTVV.

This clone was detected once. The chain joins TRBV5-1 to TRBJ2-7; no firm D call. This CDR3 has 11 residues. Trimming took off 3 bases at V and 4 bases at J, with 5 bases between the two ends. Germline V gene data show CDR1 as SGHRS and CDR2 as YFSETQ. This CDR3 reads CASSSAYEQYF. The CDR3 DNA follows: TGCGCCAGCAGCTCAGCGTACGAGCAGTACTTC.

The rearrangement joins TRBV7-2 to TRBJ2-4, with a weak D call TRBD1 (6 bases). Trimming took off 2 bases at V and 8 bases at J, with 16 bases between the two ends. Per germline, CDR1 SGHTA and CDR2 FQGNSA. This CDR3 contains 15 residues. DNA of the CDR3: TGTGCCAGCAGCTTAAATGGACAGTCCGGGGACATTCAGTACTTC. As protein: CASSLNGQSGDIQYF.

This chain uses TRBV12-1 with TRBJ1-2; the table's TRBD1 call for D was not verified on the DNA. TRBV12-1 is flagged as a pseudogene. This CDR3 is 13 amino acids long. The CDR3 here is CASSIQGGYGYTF. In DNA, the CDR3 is TGTGCCAGCAGCATACAGGGTGGCTATGGCTACACCTTC.

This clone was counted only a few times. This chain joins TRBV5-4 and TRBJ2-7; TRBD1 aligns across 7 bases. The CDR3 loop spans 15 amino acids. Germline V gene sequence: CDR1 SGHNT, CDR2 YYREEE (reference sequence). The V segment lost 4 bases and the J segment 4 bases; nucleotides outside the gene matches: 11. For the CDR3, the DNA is TGTGCCAGCAGCCCACCCGGGACAGAACGGTACGAGCAGTACTTC. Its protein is CASSPPGTERYEQYF. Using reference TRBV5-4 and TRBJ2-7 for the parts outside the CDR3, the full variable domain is ETGVTQSPTHLIKTRGQQVTLRCSSQSGHNTVSWYQQALGQGPQFIFQYYREEENGRGNFPPRFSGLQFPNYSSELNVNALELDDSALYLCASSPPGTERYEQYFGPGTRLTVT.

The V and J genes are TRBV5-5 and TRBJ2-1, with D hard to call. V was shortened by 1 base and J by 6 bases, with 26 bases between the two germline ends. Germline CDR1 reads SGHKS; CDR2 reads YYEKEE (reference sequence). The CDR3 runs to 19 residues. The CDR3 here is CASSLRGIPPASLTNEQFF. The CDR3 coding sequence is TGTGCCAGCAGCTTGAGAGGTATCCCTCCAGCCAGCCTCACCAATGAGCAGTTCTTC.